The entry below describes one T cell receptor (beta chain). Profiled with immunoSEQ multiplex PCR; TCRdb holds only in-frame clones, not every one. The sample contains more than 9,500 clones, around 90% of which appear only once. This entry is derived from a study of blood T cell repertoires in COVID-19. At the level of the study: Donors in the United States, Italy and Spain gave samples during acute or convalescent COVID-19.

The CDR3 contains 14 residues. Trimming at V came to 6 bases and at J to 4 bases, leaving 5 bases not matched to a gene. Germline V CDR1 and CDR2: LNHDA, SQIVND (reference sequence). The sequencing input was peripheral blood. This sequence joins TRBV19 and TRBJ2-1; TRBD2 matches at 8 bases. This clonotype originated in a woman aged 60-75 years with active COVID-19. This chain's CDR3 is CASSLTSGYNEQFF. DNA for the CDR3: TGTGCCAGTAGCCTCACTAGCGGATACAATGAGCAGTTCTTC.